This T cell receptor (beta chain) was identified in a study of neurological immune-mediated disorders. TCRdb ran MiXCR on the 5' RACE reads and lists one entry per CDR3 protein. The data show fewer than 55,000 distinct CDR3 sequences, with 10% to 15% seen just once and 9% held by the top ten. Whole-study findings and limits: The highest TCR clonal expansion occurred in HTLV-1-associated myelopathy; multiple sclerosis fell below healthy controls.

CDR1 is DFQATT and CDR2 is SNEGSKA in the germline V gene (reference sequence). The CDR3 length is 14 residues. The time point denotes: longitudinal time-point 3. On this clonotype: Its antigen is currently unknown. At one end, the junction sequence differs from germline, possibly due to a read error.

The sequence was obtained from a male donor with HTLV-1-associated myelopathy (HAM/TSP). Specimen: PBMCs. The rearrangement uses TRBV20-1 and TRBJ2-3; D is perhaps TRBD1 or TRBD2 (6 bases each). CDR3 region: CSASRTGGTETQYF. DNA of the CDR3: TGCAGTGCTAGTAGGACCGGGGGCACAGAGACGCAGTATTTT.